This T cell receptor (beta chain) was retrieved from a study of cytotoxic CD8 clonotypes in ibrutinib-treated CLL. General study findings and limits: Elevated clonality accompanied ibrutinib response, with a return toward baseline values at progression.

Depths of 1 in 200,000 to 1 in 1 million T cells were the sequencing target. Some clones are missing from TCRdb's copy, which holds only in-frame ones; the method was immunoSEQ multiplex PCR. The data show about 130,000 clones, over 60% seen once. Around 2.1 micrograms of genomic DNA from cryopreserved PBMCs went into TCR beta libraries. In the case of this clone: Its matching antigen is unknown.

CDR3 length: 14 amino acids. The sequence was collected from a human donor with chronic lymphocytic leukemia. This specimen consisted of PBMCs, obtained after 12 months of ibrutinib treatment. V usage is TRBV21-1 and J usage is TRBJ2-5; the D call of TRBD1 is as the table states it, not checked on the DNA. TRBV21-1 is noted as a pseudogene. CDR3 bases: TGTGCCAGCAGCAACGGCCAGGGTCAAGAGACCCAGTACTTC. This sequence encodes CASSNGQGQETQYF.